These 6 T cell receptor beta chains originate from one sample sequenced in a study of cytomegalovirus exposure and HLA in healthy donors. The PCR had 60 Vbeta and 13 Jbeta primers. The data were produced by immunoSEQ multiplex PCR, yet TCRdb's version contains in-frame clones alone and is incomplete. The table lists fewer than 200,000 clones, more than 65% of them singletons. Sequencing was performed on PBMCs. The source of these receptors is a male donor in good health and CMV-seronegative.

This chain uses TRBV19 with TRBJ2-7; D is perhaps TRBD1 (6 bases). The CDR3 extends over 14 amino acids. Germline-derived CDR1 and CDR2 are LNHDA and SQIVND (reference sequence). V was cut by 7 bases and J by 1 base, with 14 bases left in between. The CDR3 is CASTGGQQSYEQYF. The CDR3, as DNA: TGTGCCAGTACCGGCGGACAGCAATCCTACGAGCAGTACTTC.

The CDR3 region has the DNA TGTGCCAGCAGTTATGGCCAGGGTAGTGAAAAACTGTTTTTT. This codes for CASSYGQGSEKLFF. The chain uses TRBV6-5 and TRBJ1-4, with D possibly TRBD1 on 5 matching bases. Germline V gives CDR1 MNHEY, CDR2 SVGAGI. V lost 3 bases and J 7 bases, leaving 12 bases between the germline ends. The CDR3 runs 14 residues.

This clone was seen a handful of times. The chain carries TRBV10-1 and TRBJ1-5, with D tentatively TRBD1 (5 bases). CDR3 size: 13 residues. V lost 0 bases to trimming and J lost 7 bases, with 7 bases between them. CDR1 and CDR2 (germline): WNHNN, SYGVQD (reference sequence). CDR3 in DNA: TGCGCCAGCAGTGAGTCTACAGGCCAGCCCCAGCATTTT. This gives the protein CASSESTGQPQHF.

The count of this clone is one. The DNA of the CDR3 is TGTGCCAGCAGTTTCAAGCCTAGCGGGCGGGACAATGAGCAGTTCTTC. Translating gives CASSFKPSGRDNEQFF. The V call is TRBV28, the J call TRBJ2-1; 8 bases are a match to TRBD2. Losses at the gene ends were 3 bases for V and 5 bases for J; bases not matched to a gene: 9. The CDR3 is 16 amino acids. Germline V gene lookup returns CDR1 MDHEN and CDR2 SYDVKM.

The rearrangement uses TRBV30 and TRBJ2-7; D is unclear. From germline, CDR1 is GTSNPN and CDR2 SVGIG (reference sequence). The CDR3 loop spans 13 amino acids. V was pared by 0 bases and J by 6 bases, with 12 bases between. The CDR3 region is CAWSVPGAGEQYF. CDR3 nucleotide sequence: TGTGCCTGGAGTGTCCCCGGAGCTGGCGAGCAGTACTTC.

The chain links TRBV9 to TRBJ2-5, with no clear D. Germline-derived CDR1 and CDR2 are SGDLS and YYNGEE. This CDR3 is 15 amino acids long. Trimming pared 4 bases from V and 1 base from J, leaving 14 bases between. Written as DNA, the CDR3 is TGTGCCAGCAGCTGGCAAACGGGTCCCCAAGAGACCCAGTACTTC. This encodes CASSWQTGPQETQYF.